These 22 T cell receptor beta chains came from one sample sequenced in a study of post-analysis software for immune sequencing data. The TCR beta cDNA libraries carried unique molecular identifiers. TCRdb re-called the PCR reads through MiXCR, storing one row per CDR3 protein. The data hold hundreds of thousands of distinct CDR3 sequences, with 30% observed a single time. These receptors have no identified antigens. Broader study findings: Relative to controls, patients had five TRBV segments at higher frequency, with TRBV5-6, TRBV5-1 and TRBV20-1 among these.

Sequencing was done on a sample of blood. The receptors were sampled from a girl aged 5-17 years with multiple sclerosis.

This clonotype was observed at least ten times. J is TRBJ2-5 and V is TRBV7-2, with D perhaps given as TRBD1 or TRBD2 (5 bases each). There are 15 residues in the CDR3. V was cut by 2 bases and J by 1 base, with 11 bases left in between. The germline V gene encodes CDR1 SGHTA and CDR2 FQGNSA. The chain's CDR3 is CASSLLGTVQETQYF. In nucleotides, the CDR3 is TGTGCCAGCAGCTTACTTGGGACGGTCCAAGAGACCCAGTACTTC.

The sample holds a few counts of this clonotype. The chain couples TRBV20-1 to TRBJ2-3; TRBD2 matches at 7 bases. V was pared by 2 bases and J by 5 bases, with 7 bases of the junction left unmatched. The CDR3 has 14 residues. Per the germline V gene, CDR1 is DFQATT and CDR2 is SNEGSKA (reference sequence). The CDR3 loop reads CSARLAREIDTQYF. Written as DNA, the CDR3 is TGCAGTGCTAGATTGGCGCGGGAGATAGATACGCAGTATTTT.

This clonotype was detected many times. CDR3: CSVEGDGRGTYEQYF. CDR3 bases: TGCAGCGTTGAGGGAGATGGACGTGGGACCTACGAGCAGTACTTC. This chain connects TRBV29-1 to TRBJ2-7; tentative D call: TRBD2 (5 bases). The germline V gene has CDR1 SQVTM and CDR2 ANQGSEA. V was trimmed by 3 bases and J by 2 bases, leaving 17 bases between them. This CDR3 contains 15 residues.

A few counts support this clonotype. The J gene is TRBJ1-5, the V gene TRBV28; TRBD1 might be the D (5 bases). V was cut by 7 bases and J by 3 bases, with 13 bases left in between. Germline CDR1 MDHEN, CDR2 SYDVKM. The CDR3 covers 14 residues. The CDR3 loop is CASTLGEPNQPQHF. The CDR3, as DNA: TGTGCCAGCACCTTAGGGGAACCCAATCAGCCCCAGCATTTT.

The V and J genes are TRBV18 and TRBJ1-5, with D perhaps matching TRBD1 (6 bases). V was clipped by 3 bases and J by 7 bases, with 19 bases between them. Germline lookup yields CDR1 KGHSH and CDR2 LQKENI. This CDR3 comprises 16 residues. The CDR3 region has the DNA TGTGCCAGCTCACCCCCGGGGGCGGCAGGGCCCCAGCCCCAGCATTTT. It encodes CASSPPGAAGPQPQHF. Together with reference TRBV18 and TRBJ1-5, the CDR3 gives the full variable domain: NAGVMQNPRHLVRRRGQEARLRCSPMKGHSHVYWYRQLPEEGLKFMVYLQKENIIDESGMPKERFSAEFPKEGPSILRIQQVVRGDSAAYFCASSPPGAAGPQPQHFGDGTRLSIL.

This clonotype has only a few counts. The V call is TRBV29-1, the J call TRBJ2-5; D is possibly TRBD1 (5 bases). Between the trimmed V and J ends, which lost 0 bases and 7 bases, there was a span of 12 bases. The germline V gene has CDR1 SQVTM and CDR2 ANQGSEA. This CDR3 has 13 amino acids. The CDR3 reads CSVEDGAGRTQYF. As DNA, the CDR3 is TGCAGCGTTGAAGATGGAGCAGGGCGGACCCAGTACTTC.

This clonotype was detected only a few times. The chain links TRBV5-5 to TRBJ2-5; 7 nucleotides align to TRBD2. The CDR3 contains 14 residues. Per germline, CDR1 SGHKS and CDR2 YYEKEE (reference sequence). After removal of 5 bases from V and 5 bases from J, the junction contained 9 bases not matched to a gene. CDR3 in DNA: TGTGCCAGCAGTCGAACCGGGGGGTGGGAGACCCAGTACTTC. It specifies CASSRTGGWETQYF.

The J gene is TRBJ2-1, the V gene TRBV7-2; 8 bases agree with TRBD2. The ends lost 8 bases at V and 0 bases at J; junction bases unmatched: 3. The germline V gene encodes CDR1 SGHTA and CDR2 FQGNSA. The CDR3 totals 14 residues. The CDR3 sequence: CASLSGNSYNEQFF. In DNA, the CDR3 is TGTGCCAGCCTTAGCGGGAACTCCTACAATGAGCAGTTCTTC.

This clonotype was recorded a few times. This chain connects TRBV20-1 to TRBJ2-5; D is unresolved. The CDR3 contains 13 residues. The germline V gene has CDR1 DFQATT and CDR2 SNEGSKA (reference sequence). Trimming pared 4 bases from V and 6 bases from J, leaving 15 bases between. CDR3 residues: CSAKPGGKKTQYF. DNA of the CDR3: TGCAGTGCTAAACCGGGTGGAAAGAAGACCCAGTACTTC.

The rearrangement links TRBV20-1 to TRBJ2-7; 8 bases are shared with TRBD2. V was clipped by 6 bases and J by 0 bases; unmatched bases: 7. Per germline, CDR1 DFQATT and CDR2 SNEGSKA (reference sequence). CDR3 size: 14 residues. Here the CDR3 DNA reads TGCAGTGCGCCGACTAGCGATAACTCCTACGAGCAGTACTTC. Residues: CSAPTSDNSYEQYF.

The rearrangement joins TRBV7-9 to TRBJ1-6, with 8 bases that match TRBD1. The CDR3 has 16 amino acids. Germline values: CDR1 SEHNR, CDR2 FQNEAQ (reference sequence). Trimming at V came to 8 bases and at J to 10 bases, leaving 16 bases not matched to a gene. The CDR3: CASSPDRVGKRSPLHF. The CDR3 DNA follows: TGTGCCAGCTCACCGGACAGGGTGGGCAAACGGTCACCCCTCCACTTT.

The rearrangement links TRBV6-2 or TRBV6-3 to TRBJ1-2; 7 bases match TRBD1. V shed 6 bases, J shed 6 bases, and the junction held 16 bases outside the gene matches. The CDR3 is 16 residues long. Germline CDR1 MNHEY, CDR2 SVGEGT. CDR3 region: CASSSTPRQGRDGYTF. CDR3 bases: TGTGCCAGCAGCTCAACACCGCGACAGGGACGAGATGGCTACACCTTC.

This clonotype was seen only a few times. The V gene is TRBV10-3, the J gene TRBJ2-7; the match to TRBD2 covers 13 bases. The V gene's germline CDR1 is ENHRY and CDR2 SYGVKD. J gave up 3 bases and V 6 bases, and 5 bases lay outside the gene matches. This CDR3 spans 15 amino acids. CDR3 DNA sequence: TGTGCCATCAGGGGGACTAGCGGGACCGACTACGAGCAGTACTTC. Translating gives CAIRGTSGTDYEQYF.

The CDR3 coding sequence is TGTGCCAGCGAGGGCCGCGGGAATGAGCAGTTCTTC. Encoded protein: CASEGRGNEQFF. The chain joins TRBV28 to TRBJ2-1, with a weak D call TRBD2 (5 bases). From germline, CDR1 is MDHEN and CDR2 SYDVKM. Trimming took off 8 bases at V and 7 bases at J, with 12 bases between the two ends. This CDR3 is built from 12 residues.

This clonotype came up a few times. The genes are TRBV15 and TRBJ2-3, with no clear D. This CDR3 is 14 amino acids long. V was pared by 1 base and J by 0 bases, with 5 bases between. Per the germline V gene, CDR1 is LNHNV and CDR2 is YYDKDF (reference sequence). The DNA for the CDR3 is TGTGCCACCAGCAGAGTGGGTAGCACAGATACGCAGTATTTT. It specifies CATSRVGSTDTQYF.

This chain connects TRBV7-2 to TRBJ2-3, with a tentative D call TRBD1 (6 bases). This CDR3 is built from 16 residues. From germline, CDR1 is SGHTA and CDR2 FQGNSA. Trimming removed 1 base at V and 1 base at J, with 12 bases between. The CDR3 sequence: CASSLGGQGRTDTQYF. DNA for the CDR3: TGTGCCAGCAGCTTAGGGGGGCAGGGGCGCACAGATACGCAGTATTTT.

There are a few counts of this clonotype. The J gene is TRBJ2-5, the V gene TRBV2, with D possibly TRBD2 on 7 matching bases. The germline CDR1 and CDR2 sequences are SNHLY and FYNNEI. Trimming left V 6 bases short and J 6 bases short, with 17 bases between. This CDR3 contains 14 residues. Here the CDR3 reads CASRNPRGAQTQYF. The CDR3 DNA reads TGTGCCAGCAGGAATCCCCGGGGGGCCCAGACCCAGTACTTC.

This clonotype showed up many times. The genes are TRBV29-1 and TRBJ2-1; tentatively, D is TRBD1 (6 bases). The germline V gene has CDR1 SQVTM and CDR2 ANQGSEA. V was clipped by 3 bases and J by 0 bases, with 15 bases between them. The CDR3 spans 16 residues. The CDR3 DNA follows: TGCAGCGTTGAGGGACATCCTGGGAGCTCCTACAATGAGCAGTTCTTC. It encodes CSVEGHPGSSYNEQFF.

This chain links TRBV28 with TRBJ2-3; 8 nucleotides agree with TRBD2. Germline V gene lookup returns CDR1 MDHEN and CDR2 SYDVKM. V lost 6 bases, J lost 7 bases, and 6 bases stayed unmatched. This CDR3 is built from 13 residues. The chain's CDR3 is CASSNGGVNTQYF. CDR3 bases: TGTGCCAGCAGCAACGGGGGGGTGAATACGCAGTATTTT.

The chain links TRBV27 to TRBJ1-4, with 12 positions matching TRBD1. The CDR3 is 14 residues long. The germline V gene encodes CDR1 MNHEY and CDR2 SMNVEV (reference sequence). The ends lost 4 bases at V and 12 bases at J; junction bases unmatched: 6. The CDR3 loop reads CASSSGTGGIQLFF. In nucleotides, the CDR3 is TGTGCCAGCAGTTCCGGGACAGGGGGCATCCAACTGTTTTTT.

The chain employs TRBV24-1 and TRBJ1-5; perhaps TRBD1 as D (6 bases). Germline lookup yields CDR1 KGHDR and CDR2 SFDVKD. Trimming took off 9 bases at V and 0 bases at J, with 20 bases between the two ends. The CDR3 contains 17 residues. For the CDR3, the DNA is TGTGCCACCCAAGCCGGGACAATGAAGTATAGCAATCAGCCCCAGCATTTT. Residues: CATQAGTMKYSNQPQHF.

This rearrangement joins TRBV9 to TRBJ1-2, with 7 bases identical to TRBD1. Germline CDR1 is SGDLS and CDR2 is YYNGEE. This CDR3 is 11 amino acids long. With 4 bases clipped from V and 13 bases from J, the junction kept 7 bases outside the gene matches. CDR3 sequence reads: CASSPGTVITF. CDR3 coding DNA: TGTGCCAGCAGCCCAGGGACAGTAATCACCTTC.